Shown below are 15 T cell receptor beta chains from a single sample sequenced in a study of blood T cell repertoires in COVID-19. This table comes from immunoSEQ multiplex PCR, and its TCRdb copy is limited to in-frame clones, with some not included. This sample has around 150,000 clones, with 86% found just once. Sample: peripheral blood. The receptors here all came from a man in his sixties with acute or convalescent COVID-19.

The rearrangement links TRBV7-2 to TRBJ2-7, with TRBD2 matching over 8 bases. With 4 bases clipped from V and 3 bases from J, the junction kept 8 bases outside the gene matches. The CDR3 is made up of 15 amino acids. The germline V gene has CDR1 SGHTA and CDR2 FQGNSA. Written as DNA, the CDR3 is TGTGCCAGCAGCTCGATGGGACTAGAAGGCTACGAGCAGTACTTC. Encoded protein: CASSSMGLEGYEQYF.

CDR3 nucleotide sequence: TGTGCCAGCAGTGACTCGGGACTAGCGGGAGGGAATGAGCAGTTCTTC. This codes for CASSDSGLAGGNEQFF. This chain connects TRBV6-4 to TRBJ2-1, with TRBD2 matching 16 bases. Germline V gene sequence: CDR1 MRHNA, CDR2 SNTAGT. The CDR3 sequence is 16 residues long. Unmatched junction bases numbered 0, after V lost 0 bases and J lost 7 bases.

This clone came up a few times. The chain has TRBV20-1 and TRBJ2-1; 8 nucleotides agree with TRBD1. The germline V gene encodes CDR1 DFQATT and CDR2 SNEGSKA (reference sequence). The CDR3 length is 13 residues. The V gene end was trimmed by 3 bases and the J gene end by 3 bases; junction bases not matched to a gene: 1. CDR3 coding DNA: TGCAGTGCTAGTACAGGGGGCTACAATGAGCAGTTCTTC. As protein: CSASTGGYNEQFF.

V usage is TRBV24-1 and J usage is TRBJ2-1; 8 bases match TRBD2. V was pared by 5 bases and J by 7 bases, with 9 bases of the junction left unmatched. The CDR3 has 15 amino acids. Germline V gene sequence: CDR1 KGHDR, CDR2 SFDVKD. The CDR3 sequence is CATSVGSGDGNEQFF. In nucleotides, the CDR3 is TGTGCCACCAGTGTAGGTAGCGGGGACGGGAATGAGCAGTTCTTC.

The rearrangement joins TRBV20-1 to TRBJ1-1; D ambiguous. Deletions cut 3 bases from V and 12 bases from J, with 14 bases between. Germline V CDR1 and CDR2: DFQATT, SNEGSKA (reference sequence). There are 11 residues in the CDR3. CDR3 sequence: CSASPEGRTFF. The CDR3 bases are TGCAGTGCTAGTCCGGAGGGCAGGACTTTCTTT.

V usage is TRBV19 and J usage is TRBJ2-1; 9 bases fit TRBD2. V dropped 3 bases and J dropped 9; count of bases not matched to a gene: 9. CDR3 length equals 15 residues. Germline V gene lookup returns CDR1 LNHDA and CDR2 SQIVND (reference sequence). DNA of the CDR3: TGTGCCAGTAGTATTATAGCGGGAGCGCCGAGTGAGCAGTTCTTC. Protein: CASSIIAGAPSEQFF.

The V call is TRBV5-5, the J call TRBJ2-3; possibly TRBD2 for D (6 bases). Germline values: CDR1 SGHKS, CDR2 YYEKEE (reference sequence). The CDR3 is made up of 15 amino acids. V was clipped by 0 bases and J by 2 bases, with 10 bases between them. The CDR3 reads CASSLGGGITDTQYF. The DNA for the CDR3 is TGTGCCAGCAGCTTGGGGGGAGGTATCACAGATACGCAGTATTTT.

In this sample, this clone turned up once. This chain joins TRBV18 and TRBJ2-7; 7 bases agree with TRBD1. CDR1 is KGHSH, CDR2 LQKENI, per germline. CDR3 size: 16 residues. Trimming took 3 bases from V and 1 from J; bases not matched to a gene: 9. The CDR3 DNA sequence: TGTGCCAGCTCACCGCCGACAGGGAGCCCGTCCTACGAGCAGTACTTC. Encoded protein: CASSPPTGSPSYEQYF.

The V call is TRBV6-4, the J call TRBJ1-2; D is unclear. This CDR3 has 12 amino acids. Germline-derived CDR1 and CDR2 are MRHNA and SNTAGT. The V end lost 2 bases, the J end lost 3 bases, and 4 bases lay between the germline ends. This chain's CDR3 is CASSDRYYGYTF. The DNA for the CDR3 is TGTGCCAGCAGTGACCGTTACTATGGCTACACCTTC.

This clone was detected once. CDR3 loop: CASSLSKEQFF. The CDR3 DNA sequence: TGTGCCAGCAGCTTAAGCAAGGAGCAGTTCTTC. The chain employs TRBV11-1 and TRBJ2-1; no definite D call. V lost 2 bases and J 10 bases, leaving 6 bases between the germline ends. Germline V gives CDR1 SGHAT, CDR2 FQDESV (reference sequence). This CDR3 spans 11 amino acids.

J is TRBJ2-3 and V is TRBV7-3; a possible D gene is TRBD2 (6 bases). Trimming shortened V by 3 bases and J by 3 bases, and 10 bases separated the two germline ends. Germline lookup yields CDR1 SGHTA and CDR2 FQGTGA. The CDR3 is made up of 14 amino acids. In DNA, the CDR3 is TGTGCCAGCAGCTTCGGGACTGGAACAGATACGCAGTATTTT. Its translation is CASSFGTGTDTQYF.

The chain uses TRBV5-5 and TRBJ1-1, with unresolved D. The germline V and J ends were trimmed by 4 bases and 1 base, with 14 bases remaining between them. In germline, CDR1 is SGHKS, CDR2 YYEKEE (reference sequence). This CDR3 contains 15 residues. This CDR3 reads CASSSLRDSNTEAFF. In DNA form, the CDR3 reads TGTGCCAGCAGCAGCCTCCGGGATTCGAACACTGAAGCTTTCTTT.

The rearrangement uses TRBV21-1 and TRBJ1-5; the tabulated D call, TRBD1, remains unverified against the DNA. TRBV21-1 is reported as a pseudogene. CDR3 length: 13 amino acids. The CDR3 protein is CARAIGGLLPQHF. In DNA, the CDR3 is TGTGCCAGGGCAATTGGGGGCCTTCTGCCCCAGCATTTT.

The CDR3: CASSLGQGLNEQFF. CDR3 coding DNA: TGTGCCAGCAGCTTGGGACAGGGTCTCAATGAGCAGTTCTTC. This chain links TRBV5-8 with TRBJ2-1, with 7 bases fitting TRBD1. Germline CDR1 reads SGHTS; CDR2 reads YDEGEE. J lost 6 bases, V lost 0 bases, and 3 bases had no gene match. The CDR3 extends over 14 amino acids.

The V gene is TRBV5-8, the J gene TRBJ1-5; 9 nucleotides line up with TRBD1. This CDR3 comprises 15 residues. V lost 4 bases, J lost 6 bases, and 8 bases stayed unmatched. Germline assignment: CDR1 SGHTS and CDR2 YDEGEE. In nucleotides, the CDR3 is TGTGCCAGCAGCCGGGGACAGGGTCTGGGTCAGCCCCAGCATTTT. It translates to CASSRGQGLGQPQHF.